This is a list of T cell receptor beta chains from one sample in a study of shared clonotypes between healthy human individuals. TCRdb keeps only in-frame clones here, not all; method: immunoSEQ multiplex PCR. The sample includes over 300,000 clones, around 86% of them seen just once. Sequenced: memory CD8+ T cells sorted from blood. These receptors all stem from a man aged 18-30 years in good health. Each CDR3 is given with its conserved first and last residue. A D gene is named only where the DNA matches it firmly. Clone sizes are given selectively: once, few, many, or a class where the clone is expanded.

cdr3_aa	cdr3_nt	clone_size	v_call	j_call	d_call
CASSPGWGANQPQHF	TGTGCCAGCAGCCCCGGTTGGGGGGCGAATCAGCCCCAGCATTTT	.	TRBV28	TRBJ1-5	.
CASSPTQQDTQYF	TGTGCCAGCAGCCCCACCCAGCAGGATACGCAGTATTTT	.	TRBV13	TRBJ2-3	.
CASLTRPDLSVAGELFF	TGTGCCAGCCTTACTCGGCCGGATCTGTCGGTGGCCGGGGAGCTGTTTTTT	.	TRBV28	TRBJ2-2	.
CASSLRRGWGGNEQFF	TGTGCCAGCAGTTTACGCCGGGGGTGGGGTGGTAATGAGCAGTTCTTC	.	TRBV27	TRBJ2-1	.
CASSLAGLGEQYF	TGCGCCAGCAGCTTGGCAGGACTCGGGGAGCAGTACTTC	few	TRBV5-1	TRBJ2-7	.
CASSVASGESYEQYF	TGTGCCAGCAGCGTAGCGAGCGGGGAGTCCTACGAGCAGTACTTC	.	TRBV9	TRBJ2-7	TRBD2
CASSHRQAQAKNIQYF	TGTGCCAGCAGTCACCGACAGGCTCAAGCCAAAAACATTCAGTACTTC	.	TRBV2	TRBJ2-4	.
CAWSWGSGANVLTF	TGTGCCTGGAGTTGGGGGAGCGGGGCCAACGTCCTGACTTTC	many	TRBV30	TRBJ2-6	.
CASSLLADPYEQYF	TGTGCCAGCAGTTTATTAGCGGACCCCTACGAGCAGTACTTC	once	TRBV27	TRBJ2-7	.
CASSDTSGTSTDTQYF	TGTGCCAGCAGCGATACTAGCGGGACGTCCACAGATACGCAGTATTTT	.	TRBV5-6	TRBJ2-3	TRBD2
CASRGLADSSYNEQFF	TGTGCCAGCAGGGGACTAGCGGATAGCTCCTACAATGAGCAGTTCTTC	once	TRBV2	TRBJ2-1	TRBD2
CATSVTPGFSYEQYF	TGTGCCACCAGCGTGACTCCAGGATTCTCCTACGAGCAGTACTTC	.	TRBV15	TRBJ2-7	.
CASSSLSPGQGAGTEAFF	TGTGCCAGCAGCTCCCTCTCCCCGGGACAGGGGGCCGGAACTGAAGCTTTCTTT	.	TRBV7-8	TRBJ1-1	TRBD1
CASTPRGRDGYTF	TGTGCCAGCACCCCACGGGGAAGGGATGGCTACACCTTC	.	TRBV6-5	TRBJ1-2	.
CASSFRDLVSETQYF	TGTGCCAGCAGTTTCCGGGACCTTGTTTCGGAGACCCAGTACTTC	.	TRBV27	TRBJ2-5	.
CASSYGTSKFYEQYF	TGTGCCAGCAGCTATGGGACTAGCAAATTTTACGAGCAGTACTTC	once	TRBV11-2	TRBJ2-7	TRBD2
CASSPVRSFGHYGYTF	TGTGCCAGCTCACCGGTGAGGTCATTTGGCCATTATGGCTACACCTTC	.	TRBV18	TRBJ1-2	.
CASSTTDSSYNEQFF	TGTGCCAGCAGCACGACAGATAGCTCCTACAATGAGCAGTTCTTC	.	TRBV2	TRBJ2-1	.
CASSSRNWDEQYF	TGCGCCAGCAGCTCGAGGAATTGGGACGAGCAGTACTTC	.	TRBV5-1	TRBJ2-7	.
CASSYLTGADTEAFF	TGTGCCAGCAGTTACCTGACAGGGGCGGACACTGAAGCTTTCTTT	.	TRBV6-5	TRBJ1-1	TRBD1
CASRGGGRPVGNTIYF	TGTGCCAGCAGAGGGGGTGGGCGGCCGGTAGGAAACACCATATATTTT	once	TRBV6-6	TRBJ1-3	.
CASSVRRDRGNTGELFF	TGTGCCAGCAGCGTACGTCGGGACAGGGGTAACACCGGGGAGCTGTTTTTT	.	TRBV9	TRBJ2-2	TRBD1
CASSEFGWRINQPQHF	TGTGCCAGCAGTGAATTTGGGTGGCGGATCAATCAGCCCCAGCATTTT	.	TRBV2	TRBJ1-5	.
CASSLGTEFYEQYF	TGCGCCAGCAGCTTGGGGACAGAATTCTACGAGCAGTACTTC	.	TRBV5-1	TRBJ2-7	.